Listed below are T cell receptor beta chains from one sample, sequenced in a study of T cell repertoires in cytomegalovirus infection. TCRdb analysed the reads with MiXCR anew, one entry per CDR3 protein. The data contain about 160,000 distinct CDR3 sequences, roughly a sixth of them singletons. Sequencing input: CD8+ T cells from PBMCs. The receptors were sampled from a human donor in good health (CMV status not recorded). Some clones in this sample may be carry-over from other donors' samples. Both conserved end residues are part of each CDR3. D genes are given only for firm matches. The listing skips clone size in some rows; elsewhere it reads once, few, many or a size class.

clone_size	cdr3_length	d_call	v_call	j_call	cdr3_aa	cdr3_nt
.	18	TRBD2	TRBV6-2/TRBV6-3	TRBJ2-2	CASSPPGLAGVGTGELFF	TGTGCCAGCAGCCCGCCTGGACTAGCGGGGGTTGGAACCGGGGAGCTGTTTTTT
few	16	TRBD1	TRBV28	TRBJ2-2	CASSPRQGENTGELFF	TGTGCCAGCAGCCCTCGACAGGGGGAGAACACCGGGGAGCTGTTTTTT
few	14	.	TRBV7-2	TRBJ2-1	CASTNLGAYNEQFF	TGTGCCAGCACCAACCTCGGGGCCTACAATGAGCAGTTCTTC
few	15	.	TRBV27	TRBJ1-6	CASSEDSPYNSPLHF	TGTGCCAGCAGTGAGGACAGTCCCTATAATTCACCCCTCCACTTT
.	15	.	TRBV4-1	TRBJ2-5	CASSQRRGNQETQYF	TGCGCCAGCAGCCAACGGAGGGGGAACCAAGAGACCCAGTACTTC
few	14	.	TRBV2	TRBJ2-1	CASFPGVGYNEQFF	TGTGCCAGCTTCCCGGGAGTGGGCTACAATGAGCAGTTCTTC
few	14	.	TRBV14	TRBJ2-3	CASSSRLEGDTQYF	TGTGCCAGCAGCTCTAGACTCGAGGGAGATACGCAGTATTTT
few	16	TRBD2	TRBV28	TRBJ2-1	CASNFPLRGGYNEQFF	TGTGCCAGCAATTTCCCCCTCCGGGGAGGGTACAATGAGCAGTTCTTC
.	15	.	TRBV29-1	TRBJ2-3	CSVDGVRDQADTQYF	TGCAGCGTGGATGGGGTCCGGGACCAGGCAGATACGCAGTATTTT
few	12	.	TRBV7-8	TRBJ1-1	CSILKLNTEAFF	TGTTCCATCTTAAAGTTGAACACTGAAGCTTTCTTT
few	14	TRBD1	TRBV12-3/TRBV12-4	TRBJ1-2	CASSHRDRLPPVTF	TGTGCCAGCAGTCACCGGGACAGGCTGCCTCCGGTCACCTTC
many	14	.	TRBV11-2	TRBJ1-3	CASSGTGRGNTIYF	TGTGCCAGCAGCGGCACAGGGAGGGGAAACACCATATATTTT
few	17	.	TRBV7-6	TRBJ2-1	CASSFYGTVGEHNEQFF	TGTGCCAGCAGCTTCTACGGTACGGTGGGAGAGCACAATGAGCAGTTCTTC
once	13	TRBD2	TRBV6-2/TRBV6-3	TRBJ2-7	CASTIGGSYEQYF	TGTGCCAGCACGATCGGGGGGTCCTACGAGCAGTACTTC
.	16	.	TRBV7-2	TRBJ2-2	CASSPRGGELGGELFF	TGTGCCAGCAGCCCGAGGGGGGGGGAGTTGGGCGGGGAGCTGTTTTTT